These 27 T cell receptor beta chains came from one sample sequenced in a study of cytomegalovirus exposure and HLA in healthy donors (dated by TCRdb to the late 2010s). Library method: the immunoSEQ multiplex PCR assay. For the multiplex PCR, a mixture combining 60 forward primers for TCR Vbeta segments and 13 reverse primers for TCR Jbeta segments was used. In its TCRdb copy, this immuneACCESS table keeps in-frame sequences only and misses some clones. Where compared with another copy, unresolved V genes explain less than half of these, and the others have no known cause. Recorded for this sample are approximately 38,000 clones; 65% to 90% of them occurred a single time. Roughly a tenth of the sample belongs to the ten largest clones. Sequencing used PBMCs. These receptors all stem from a woman aged 18-29 years in good health and CMV-seropositive.

The rearrangement uses TRBV25-1 and TRBJ2-7; a weak D match, TRBD1 (6 bases). The CDR3 consists of 16 residues. With 6 bases removed from V and 0 bases from J, the gap between germline ends came to 18 bases. Per germline, CDR1 MGHDK and CDR2 SYGVNS. CDR3 bases: TGTGCCAGCAGCGATACAGGGATGATCCCCTCCTACGAGCAGTACTTC. It codes for CASSDTGMIPSYEQYF.

V gene TRBV6-1 combines with J gene TRBJ1-2; 7 nucleotides line up with TRBD1. This CDR3 is 19 amino acids long. Germline V CDR1 and CDR2: MNHNS, SASEGT. Losses at the gene ends were 2 bases for V and 4 bases for J; bases not matched to a gene: 19. The CDR3 loop is CASSEFWSLRGLWAYGYTF. DNA for the CDR3: TGTGCCAGCAGTGAATTTTGGAGCTTAAGGGGGCTCTGGGCCTATGGCTACACCTTC.

This clone showed up just once. The chain couples TRBV7-8 to TRBJ2-1, with TRBD2 matching over 8 bases. Trimming at V came to 6 bases and at J to 7 bases, leaving 14 bases not matched to a gene. The germline V gene encodes CDR1 SGHVS and CDR2 FQNEAQ. The CDR3 consists of 16 residues. The CDR3 region has the DNA TGTGCCAGCAGTTCGAAAAGCGGGGGACGAGTGAATGAGCAGTTCTTC. Protein: CASSSKSGGRVNEQFF.

The rearrangement links TRBV19 to TRBJ2-7; 8 bases are shared with TRBD1. Germline trimming cut 8 bases from V and 2 bases from J; bases unmatched to any gene: 8. Germline V gives CDR1 LNHDA, CDR2 SQIVND (reference sequence). The CDR3 spans 14 residues. In DNA, the CDR3 is TGTGCCAGTTCGCGGGACAGGTCGACCTACGAGCAGTACTTC. This translates into CASSRDRSTYEQYF.

The genes are TRBV6-4 and TRBJ2-3, with TRBD1 identical over 8 bases. The CDR3 runs to 15 residues. With 5 bases clipped from V and 0 bases from J, the junction kept 4 bases outside the gene matches. Germline assignment: CDR1 MRHNA and CDR2 SNTAGT. CDR3 amino acids: CASSMGQASTDTQYF. CDR3 DNA sequence: TGTGCCAGCAGTATGGGACAGGCTAGCACAGATACGCAGTATTTT.

The chain employs TRBV11-2 and TRBJ2-7, with 10 bases lining up with TRBD2. Germline V gives CDR1 SGHAT, CDR2 FQNNGV. The CDR3 length is 15 residues. V was clipped by 5 bases and J by 3 bases; unmatched bases: 7. DNA of the CDR3: TGTGCCAGCAGCCCCCAGGTAGCGGGGGGCTACGAGCAGTACTTC. Encoded protein: CASSPQVAGGYEQYF.

The chain links TRBV28 to TRBJ2-1; D remains ambiguous. This CDR3 comprises 13 residues. The V and J ends lost 5 bases and 6 bases respectively, with 11 bases between them. Germline CDR1 and CDR2: MDHEN and SYDVKM. The DNA of the CDR3 is TGTGCCAGCAGTCTCACGGTCGTCAATGAGCAGTTCTTC. This gives the protein CASSLTVVNEQFF.

This rearrangement joins TRBV7-2 to TRBJ2-2; possibly TRBD1 for D (5 bases). V was shortened by 6 bases and J by 0 bases, with 11 bases between the two germline ends. Germline V CDR1 and CDR2: SGHTA, FQGNSA. This CDR3 is built from 15 residues. This CDR3 is CASRLQQANTGELFF. For the CDR3, the DNA is TGTGCCAGCAGACTTCAACAGGCGAACACCGGGGAGCTGTTTTTT.

The chain couples TRBV7-2 to TRBJ2-5; D remains ambiguous. With the DNA end fitting TRBJ2-7 better, the J assignment may be wrong. There are 13 residues in the CDR3. In germline, CDR1 is SGHTA, CDR2 FQGNSA. The CDR3 sequence: CASSLGRDYEQYF. The CDR3, as DNA: TGTGCCAGCAGCTTAGGCCGAGACTACGAGCAGTACTTC.

This chain uses TRBV6-6 with TRBJ1-2; D remains unclear. The CDR3 consists of 12 residues. Germline V CDR1 and CDR2: MNHNY, SVGAGI (reference sequence). V lost 7 bases, J lost 2 bases, and 8 bases lay in between. CDR3 sequence reads: CASTSGNYGYTF. CDR3 coding DNA: TGTGCCAGCACTTCAGGCAACTATGGCTACACCTTC.

This chain uses TRBV19 with TRBJ1-1; TRBD1 might be the D (5 bases). This CDR3 comprises 13 residues. CDR1 is LNHDA and CDR2 is SQIVND in the germline V gene (reference sequence). The germline V and J ends were trimmed by 5 bases and 0 bases, with 7 bases remaining between them. CDR3 protein: CASSVQVNTEAFF. The CDR3 nucleotides read TGTGCCAGTAGTGTACAGGTGAACACTGAAGCTTTCTTT. The full variable domain, its missing parts supplied by reference TRBV19 and TRBJ1-1, is DGGITQSPKYLFRKEGQNVTLSCEQNLNHDAMYWYRQDPGQGLRLIYYSQIVNDFQKGDIAEGYSVSREKKESFPLTVTSAQKNPTAFYLCASSVQVNTEAFFGQGTRLTVV.

The V and J genes are TRBV7-2 and TRBJ2-1; D not resolved. The CDR3 totals 13 residues. V was trimmed by 5 bases and J by 10 bases, leaving 15 bases between them. The germline V gene encodes CDR1 SGHTA and CDR2 FQGNSA. The CDR3 sequence: CASSTSPQLEQFF. As DNA, the CDR3 is TGTGCCAGCAGCACCTCCCCCCAACTAGAGCAGTTCTTC.

The J gene is TRBJ1-5, the V gene TRBV28, with 7 bases lining up with TRBD1. This CDR3 region has 14 residues. J lost 3 bases, V lost 9 bases, and 8 bases had no gene match. CDR1 and CDR2 from the germline V gene are MDHEN and SYDVKM. The CDR3 DNA sequence: TGTGCCAGTTCCTCGACAGGGTACAATCAGCCCCAGCATTTT. This encodes CASSSTGYNQPQHF.

The CDR3 DNA follows: TGTGCCAGCAGTGAGACTAGCGGGAGCACCGGGGAGCTGTTTTTT. Its translation is CASSETSGSTGELFF. This rearrangement joins TRBV6-4 to TRBJ2-2; 12 bases agree with TRBD2. V gave up 3 bases and J gave up 4 bases; unmatched junction bases: 0. The CDR3 extends over 15 amino acids. CDR1 is MRHNA and CDR2 is SNTAGT in the germline V gene.

V gene TRBV4-3 combines with J gene TRBJ1-2, with D hard to call. The germline V and J ends were trimmed by 1 base and 4 bases, with 13 bases remaining between them. Germline V gene sequence: CDR1 LGHNA, CDR2 YSLEER. The CDR3 spans 15 residues. The CDR3 coding sequence is TGCGCCAGCAGCCAAGTGGAGGGTTTAAGCTATGGCTACACCTTC. Protein product: CASSQVEGLSYGYTF.

The chain couples TRBV6-6 to TRBJ2-5, with 7 nucleotides matching TRBD1. The DNA end is more similar to TRBJ2-7, so the J call may be wrong. The CDR3 runs 13 residues. Germline values: CDR1 MNHNY, CDR2 SVGAGI (reference sequence). This chain's CDR3 is CASSETGRYEQYF. The CDR3 DNA is TGTGCCAGCTCTGAGACAGGGCGGTACGAGCAGTACTTC.

J is TRBJ2-1 and V is TRBV9, with D perhaps TRBD2 (6 bases). CDR3 length equals 14 residues. CDR1 SGDLS and CDR2 YYNGEE come from the germline V gene. The V gene lost 0 bases and the J gene lost 7 bases, with 11 bases spanning the gap. Here the CDR3 DNA reads TGTGCCAGCAGCGTAGGACGTCTAGCGAATGAGCAGTTCTTC. Amino acid sequence: CASSVGRLANEQFF. Full variable domain (rest looked up from reference TRBV9 and TRBJ2-1): DSGVTQTPKHLITATGQRVTLRCSPRSGDLSVYWYQQSLDQGLQFLIQYYNGEERAKGNILERFSAQQFPDLHSELNLSSLELGDSALYFCASSVGRLANEQFFGPGTRLTVL.

This clone came up a few times. The chain joins TRBV6-1 to TRBJ2-6, with D perhaps matching TRBD2 (6 bases). CDR1 MNHNS and CDR2 SASEGT come from the germline V gene. V lost 6 bases, J lost 0 bases, and 9 bases lay in between. The CDR3 loop spans 15 amino acids. Written as DNA, the CDR3 is TGTGCCAGCAGGTCCGGGGGCTCTGGGGCCAACGTCCTGACTTTC. Protein: CASRSGGSGANVLTF.

This chain joins TRBV7-9 and TRBJ1-1; 7 bases align to TRBD1. This CDR3 comprises 16 residues. V shed 4 bases, J shed 3 bases, and the junction held 11 bases outside the gene matches. Germline loops: CDR1 SEHNR, CDR2 FQNEAQ (reference sequence). For the CDR3, the DNA is TGTGCCAGCAGCTCGACAGGGACCTACCCCCACACTGAAGCTTTCTTT. Residues: CASSSTGTYPHTEAFF.

The V call is TRBV5-4, the J call TRBJ1-2; 7 bases line up with TRBD1. The CDR3 covers 15 residues. The ends lost 3 bases at V and 2 bases at J; junction bases unmatched: 7. Germline V gene data show CDR1 as SGHNT and CDR2 as YYREEE (reference sequence). CDR3 region: CASSWRGGQNYGYTF. The CDR3 DNA is TGTGCCAGCAGCTGGAGAGGGGGACAGAACTATGGCTACACCTTC.

The V call is TRBV19, the J call TRBJ2-3; 10 bases agree with TRBD2. The CDR3 has 16 residues. Losses at the gene ends were 3 bases for V and 2 bases for J; bases not matched to a gene: 5. CDR1 and CDR2 (germline): LNHDA, SQIVND (reference sequence). Here the CDR3 reads CASSIGAGGPTDTQYF. The CDR3, as DNA: TGTGCCAGTAGTATTGGAGCGGGAGGGCCCACAGATACGCAGTATTTT. The whole variable domain, remainder taken from reference TRBV19 and TRBJ2-3, is DGGITQSPKYLFRKEGQNVTLSCEQNLNHDAMYWYRQDPGQGLRLIYYSQIVNDFQKGDIAEGYSVSREKKESFPLTVTSAQKNPTAFYLCASSIGAGGPTDTQYFGPGTRLTVL.

The chain is built from TRBV7-9 and TRBJ2-2, with a weak D call TRBD2 (6 bases). The V end was cut by 0 bases, the J end by 4 bases, with 12 bases between. Germline CDR1 and CDR2: SEHNR and FQNEAQ (reference sequence). The CDR3 has 16 residues. CDR3 amino acids: CASSLALGGTTGELFF. Here the CDR3 DNA reads TGTGCCAGCAGCTTAGCCCTGGGGGGTACCACCGGGGAGCTGTTTTTT.

The CDR3 is CASSLKGYTDTQYF. The CDR3 DNA is TGTGCCAGCAGCTTGAAGGGGTACACAGATACGCAGTATTTT. V gene TRBV11-2 combines with J gene TRBJ2-3, with a weak D call TRBD1 (5 bases). V was clipped by 3 bases and J by 2 bases, with 9 bases between them. CDR3 size: 14 residues. Germline assignment: CDR1 SGHAT and CDR2 FQNNGV.

This sequence joins TRBV27 and TRBJ2-7, with 15 bases identical to TRBD2. V lost 3 bases, J lost 0 bases, and 3 bases stayed unmatched. Germline V CDR1 and CDR2: MNHEY, SMNVEV (reference sequence). CDR3 size: 17 residues. The CDR3: CASSFRTSGRDSYEQYF. The CDR3 nucleotides are TGTGCCAGCAGTTTTCGGACTAGCGGGAGGGACTCCTACGAGCAGTACTTC.

The V gene is TRBV7-6, the J gene TRBJ2-1; 11 nucleotides line up with TRBD1. The CDR3 is made up of 19 amino acids. The J segment lost 4 bases and the V segment lost 1 base, leaving 12 bases of the junction unmatched. From germline, CDR1 is SGHVS and CDR2 FNYEAQ. Here the CDR3 reads CASSLGDKGQGVLYNEQFF. The CDR3 region has the DNA TGTGCCAGCAGCTTAGGAGACAAGGGACAGGGGGTATTATACAATGAGCAGTTCTTC.

This clone was observed a few times. The chain has TRBV19 and TRBJ1-1; no clear D. Germline CDR1 reads LNHDA; CDR2 reads SQIVND (reference sequence). The CDR3 has 14 amino acids. Trimming took 4 bases from V and 1 from J, leaving 10 bases between them. The CDR3 region has the DNA TGTGCCAGTAGTACCCAAACAAGGAACACTGAAGCTTTCTTT. Encoded protein: CASSTQTRNTEAFF.

The chain combines TRBV5-1 with TRBJ2-5; D is unclear. The end of the DNA aligns better with TRBJ2-7, so the J call may be wrong. Germline assignment: CDR1 SGHRS and CDR2 YFSETQ. The CDR3 is 12 residues long. This CDR3 is CASSLPSYEQYF. Here the CDR3 DNA reads TGCGCCAGCAGCTTGCCCTCCTACGAGCAGTACTTC.